These T cell receptor beta chains were read from a single sample in a study of blood T cell repertoires in COVID-19. Measured with immunoSEQ multiplex PCR; TCRdb has only the in-frame clones, and not every one. Seen here are approximately 250,000 clones, approximately 86% observed once, and the top ten hold about 3.5%. Sequencing was carried out using peripheral blood. The receptors stem from a man between 18 and 35 years old with active or convalescent COVID-19. The CDR3 runs from the conserved cysteine through the conserved F or W. D genes are given only for firm matches. A row's size may be missing; if present it is once, few, many or a size class.

clone_size: -
d_call: -
j_call: TRBJ1-5
v_call: TRBV7-2
cdr3_nt: TGTGCCAGCAGCTTAACAGGGCATCAGCCCCAGCATTTT
cdr3_aa: CASSLTGHQPQHF

clone_size: -
d_call: -
j_call: TRBJ1-2
v_call: TRBV24-1
cdr3_nt: TGTGCCACCAGTGGCCAGGGGCAGGGTGGCTACACCTTC
cdr3_aa: CATSGQGQGGYTF

clone_size: -
d_call: TRBD2
j_call: TRBJ2-7
v_call: TRBV27
cdr3_nt: TGTGCCAGCAGTCCCACTAGCGTCTCCTACGAGCAGTACTTC
cdr3_aa: CASSPTSVSYEQYF

clone_size: once
d_call: TRBD2
j_call: TRBJ2-1
v_call: TRBV4-2
cdr3_nt: TGTGCCAGCAGCCGACTTACCGGGACTAGCGGGATTAACGTGCAGCAGTTCTTC
cdr3_aa: CASSRLTGTSGINVQQFF

clone_size: once
d_call: TRBD2
j_call: TRBJ2-1
v_call: TRBV2
cdr3_nt: TGTGCCAGCAAGGAGGGGACTAACGACTACAATGAGCAGTTCTTC
cdr3_aa: CASKEGTNDYNEQFF

clone_size: -
d_call: TRBD1
j_call: TRBJ1-2
v_call: TRBV9
cdr3_nt: TGTGCCAGCAGCGCTGACCCCAGGGGGAATTCAGACTATGGCTACACCTTC
cdr3_aa: CASSADPRGNSDYGYTF

clone_size: -
d_call: -
j_call: TRBJ2-1
v_call: TRBV4-2
cdr3_nt: TGTGCCAGCAGCCAAGTAGAGGTCAGGGGTGGCGATGAGCAGTTCTTC
cdr3_aa: CASSQVEVRGGDEQFF

clone_size: -
d_call: TRBD1
j_call: TRBJ1-1
v_call: TRBV29-1
cdr3_nt: TGCAGCGTTGTACTGACAGGGTTCGGGAACACTGAAGCTTTCTTT
cdr3_aa: CSVVLTGFGNTEAFF

clone_size: -
d_call: TRBD1
j_call: TRBJ1-1
v_call: TRBV25-1
cdr3_nt: TGTGCCAGCACTCCGACAGGGGGCCGGATAACTGAAGCTTTCTTT
cdr3_aa: CASTPTGGRITEAFF

clone_size: -
d_call: -
j_call: TRBJ1-1
v_call: TRBV6-5
cdr3_nt: TGTGCCAGCAGAGCAGGGGCGCCCCGAACTGAAGCTTTCTTT
cdr3_aa: CASRAGAPRTEAFF

clone_size: -
d_call: TRBD1
j_call: TRBJ1-1
v_call: TRBV6-5
cdr3_nt: TGTGCCAGCAGTTACCTACAGGGGAGGAACACTGAAGCTTTCTTT
cdr3_aa: CASSYLQGRNTEAFF

clone_size: -
d_call: TRBD1
j_call: TRBJ2-7
v_call: TRBV30
cdr3_nt: TGTGCCTGGAAAGGGGGCGCCTACGAGCAGTACTTC
cdr3_aa: CAWKGGAYEQYF

clone_size: -
d_call: -
j_call: TRBJ1-4
v_call: TRBV10-1
cdr3_nt: TGCGCCAGCAGTGAAAACGGACAGACTAATGAAAAACTGTTTTTT
cdr3_aa: CASSENGQTNEKLFF

clone_size: -
d_call: TRBD2
j_call: TRBJ2-1
v_call: TRBV5-1
cdr3_nt: TGCGCCAGCAGCTTGGGACTAGCCGGTGAGCAGTTCTTC
cdr3_aa: CASSLGLAGEQFF

clone_size: -
d_call: -
j_call: TRBJ1-4
v_call: TRBV2
cdr3_nt: TGTGCCAGCAGCGCAGGACTGAATGAAAAACTGTTTTTT
cdr3_aa: CASSAGLNEKLFF

clone_size: -
d_call: -
j_call: TRBJ2-3
v_call: TRBV5-1
cdr3_nt: TGCGCCAGCAGCTTGGTGTCCACATCGACAGATACGCAGTATTTT
cdr3_aa: CASSLVSTSTDTQYF

clone_size: -
d_call: TRBD1
j_call: TRBJ1-5
v_call: TRBV6-8
cdr3_nt: TGTGCCAGCAGCCCCGGGACAGAACTACATAGCAATCAGCCCCAGCATTTT
cdr3_aa: CASSPGTELHSNQPQHF

clone_size: -
d_call: -
j_call: TRBJ1-1
v_call: TRBV9
cdr3_nt: TGTGCCAGCAGCGTTCAGGCAATGAACACTGAAGCTTTCTTT
cdr3_aa: CASSVQAMNTEAFF

clone_size: once
d_call: -
j_call: TRBJ1-5
v_call: TRBV19
cdr3_nt: TGTGCCAGTAGTATTTACATCCCTAGCAATCAGCCCCAGCATTTT
cdr3_aa: CASSIYIPSNQPQHF

clone_size: -
d_call: TRBD2
j_call: TRBJ2-4
v_call: TRBV28
cdr3_nt: TGTGCCGGATCCCCTCGCGGGGGTCAAAACATTCAGTACTTC
cdr3_aa: CAGSPRGGQNIQYF

clone_size: -
d_call: TRBD2
j_call: TRBJ2-1
v_call: TRBV7-3
cdr3_nt: TGTGCCAGCAGCACGGGGGGTAACTCCTACAATGAGCAGTTCTTC
cdr3_aa: CASSTGGNSYNEQFF

clone_size: -
d_call: TRBD2
j_call: TRBJ2-2
v_call: TRBV6-6
cdr3_nt: TGTGCCAGCAGTTATGGGACTAGCGGGAAGTTCGGGGAGCTGTTTTTT
cdr3_aa: CASSYGTSGKFGELFF

clone_size: -
d_call: -
j_call: TRBJ1-2
v_call: TRBV6-5
cdr3_nt: TGTGCCAGCAGTCCCCTTACGGGAAACTATGGCTACACCTTC
cdr3_aa: CASSPLTGNYGYTF

clone_size: once
d_call: -
j_call: TRBJ2-7
v_call: TRBV6-2/TRBV6-3
cdr3_nt: TGTGCCAGCAGTGGACAGGCGGGGACCTACGAGCAGTACTTC
cdr3_aa: CASSGQAGTYEQYF

clone_size: -
d_call: -
j_call: TRBJ1-6
v_call: TRBV10-3
cdr3_nt: TGTGCCATCAGTCTTGGAGACCCATGGAGTTCACCCCTCCACTTT
cdr3_aa: CAISLGDPWSSPLHF

clone_size: -
d_call: -
j_call: TRBJ1-1
v_call: TRBV27
cdr3_nt: TGTGCCAGCAGTTTAGTGGGGGGGAACACTGAAGCTTTCTTT
cdr3_aa: CASSLVGGNTEAFF

clone_size: -
d_call: -
j_call: TRBJ2-4
v_call: TRBV5-1
cdr3_nt: TGCGCCAGCAGTATTGGAGGGGCCCAAAACATTCAGTACTTC
cdr3_aa: CASSIGGAQNIQYF

clone_size: -
d_call: -
j_call: TRBJ1-3
v_call: TRBV5-5
cdr3_nt: TGTGCCAGCAGCTTTATTGGTCTAGACGGAAACACCATATATTTT
cdr3_aa: CASSFIGLDGNTIYF

clone_size: -
d_call: TRBD1
j_call: TRBJ1-1
v_call: TRBV12-3/TRBV12-4
cdr3_nt: TGTGCCAGCAGATACGACAGGGGGCCAGCTTTCTTT
cdr3_aa: CASRYDRGPAFF

clone_size: -
d_call: -
j_call: TRBJ1-5
v_call: TRBV21-1
cdr3_nt: TGTGCCAGGGGGCCCGGATCGATACAGCCCCAGCATTTT
cdr3_aa: CARGPGSIQPQHF

clone_size: -
d_call: -
j_call: TRBJ2-5
v_call: TRBV5-1
cdr3_nt: TGCGCCAGCAGCTTGGCCGGGGTATTCCAAGAGACCCAGTACTTC
cdr3_aa: CASSLAGVFQETQYF

clone_size: -
d_call: -
j_call: TRBJ2-4
v_call: TRBV21-1
cdr3_nt: TGTGCCAGCCAATGGGACATTCTAGCCAAAAACATTCAGTACTTC
cdr3_aa: CASQWDILAKNIQYF

clone_size: -
d_call: TRBD2
j_call: TRBJ2-2
v_call: TRBV5-4
cdr3_nt: TGTGCCAGCAGCCCCGGGGAAGCGGGAGGCGGCGGGGAGCTGTTTTTT
cdr3_aa: CASSPGEAGGGGELFF

clone_size: -
d_call: TRBD1
j_call: TRBJ1-5
v_call: TRBV30
cdr3_nt: TGTGCCTGGAGTGGAGGGGACAGCCGGGTCCAGCATTTT
cdr3_aa: CAWSGGDSRVQHF

clone_size: -
d_call: -
j_call: TRBJ1-2
v_call: TRBV11-1
cdr3_nt: TGTGCCAGCAGCTTAGGAGGAAGCTATGGCTACACCTTC
cdr3_aa: CASSLGGSYGYTF

clone_size: once
d_call: TRBD1
j_call: TRBJ1-6
v_call: TRBV2
cdr3_nt: TGTGCCAGCAGACAAGACAGGGCCAATTCACCCCTCCACTTT
cdr3_aa: CASRQDRANSPLHF

clone_size: -
d_call: TRBD1
j_call: TRBJ2-1
v_call: TRBV9
cdr3_nt: TGTGCCAGCAGCGCACGGGACAGCGGCTACAATGAGCAGTTCTTC
cdr3_aa: CASSARDSGYNEQFF

clone_size: -
d_call: -
j_call: TRBJ2-1
v_call: TRBV2
cdr3_nt: TGTGCCAGCATCTCCCCTTCTTTCAATGAGCAGTTCTTC
cdr3_aa: CASISPSFNEQFF

clone_size: -
d_call: TRBD2
j_call: TRBJ2-1
v_call: TRBV14
cdr3_nt: TGTGCCAGCAGCCACCCAAGGTCGCCTAGCGGGAGAGGAAGAAATGAGCAGTTCTTC
cdr3_aa: CASSHPRSPSGRGRNEQFF

clone_size: -
d_call: TRBD2
j_call: TRBJ2-7
v_call: TRBV2
cdr3_nt: TGTGCCAGCAGGCCCCGGCGGGGGGGTGGCTACGAGCAGTACTTC
cdr3_aa: CASRPRRGGGYEQYF

clone_size: -
d_call: TRBD2
j_call: TRBJ2-1
v_call: TRBV5-1
cdr3_nt: TGCGCCAGCAGCTCACGACAGCGGGGCCCTCACAATGAGCAGTTCTTC
cdr3_aa: CASSSRQRGPHNEQFF